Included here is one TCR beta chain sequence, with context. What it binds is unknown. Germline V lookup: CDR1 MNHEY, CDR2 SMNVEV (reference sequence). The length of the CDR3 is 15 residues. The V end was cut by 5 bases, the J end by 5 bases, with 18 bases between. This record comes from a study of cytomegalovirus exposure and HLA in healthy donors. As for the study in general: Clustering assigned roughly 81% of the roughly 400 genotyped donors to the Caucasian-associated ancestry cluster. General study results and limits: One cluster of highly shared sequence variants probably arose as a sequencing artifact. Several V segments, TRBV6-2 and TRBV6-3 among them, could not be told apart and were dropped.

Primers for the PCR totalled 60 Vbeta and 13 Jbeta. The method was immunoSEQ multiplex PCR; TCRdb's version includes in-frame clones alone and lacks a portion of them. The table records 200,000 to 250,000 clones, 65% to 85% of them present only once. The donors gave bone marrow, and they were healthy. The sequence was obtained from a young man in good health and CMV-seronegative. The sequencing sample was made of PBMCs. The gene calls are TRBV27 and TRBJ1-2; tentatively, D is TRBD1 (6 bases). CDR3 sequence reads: CASSLGRTADYGYTF. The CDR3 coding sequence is TGTGCCAGCAGTCTGGGAAGGACAGCGGATTATGGCTACACCTTC.